What follows describes a single T cell receptor (beta chain). Only in-frame clones appear in the TCRdb table, and some are missing; sequencing was by immunoSEQ multiplex PCR. This sample has roughly 370,000 clones, with about 86% found just once. Per the germline V gene, CDR1 is MNHNS and CDR2 is SASEGT. V lost 3 bases and J 7 bases, leaving 15 bases between the germline ends. This CDR3 has 14 residues. The data originate from a study of blood T cell repertoires in COVID-19. The sample taken for sequencing was PBMCs or T cells enriched from blood (not recorded which). The source of this sequence is a woman aged 45-60 years who had recovered from COVID-19. The genes are TRBV6-1 and TRBJ1-1; D remains ambiguous. This chain's CDR3 is CASSESGAGDEAFF. CDR3 coding DNA: TGTGCCAGCAGTGAGAGTGGCGCAGGCGATGAAGCTTTCTTT.